This T cell receptor (beta chain) comes out of a study of T-cell memory formation after mild COVID-19. A word on this clonotype: The antigen is undetermined.

TCRdb re-called the 5' RACE reads with MiXCR, one entry per CDR3 protein. Among about 210,000 distinct CDR3 sequences listed, 25% to 35% were seen once. The V end lost 0 bases, the J end lost 4 bases, and 11 bases lay between the germline ends. CDR1 is SGDLS and CDR2 is YYNGEE in the germline V gene. The CDR3 is 14 residues long. Points from the study as a whole: Whereas later expanders leaned CD4+, clones contracting day 15 to 85 showed a balanced CD4/CD8 makeup. Mainly in CM and EM were contracting CD4+ clones; CD8+ were in EMRA.

The rearrangement joins TRBV9 to TRBJ2-7; D might be TRBD1 or TRBD2, each matching 5 bases. The sample comprised PBMCs or a T cell subset sorted from them (not recorded which). This sequence was found in an adult woman who had mild COVID-19 (a few samples of this study predate the infection). Cell type and time point are not known. CDR3 sequence reads: CASSVAPREYEQYF. As DNA, the CDR3 is TGTGCCAGCAGCGTAGCTCCCAGGGAGTACGAGCAGTACTTC. Using reference TRBV9 and TRBJ2-7 for the parts outside the CDR3, the full variable domain is DSGVTQTPKHLITATGQRVTLRCSPRSGDLSVYWYQQSLDQGLQFLIQYYNGEERAKGNILERFSAQQFPDLHSELNLSSLELGDSALYFCASSVAPREYEQYFGPGTRLTVT.